The text below deals with one TCR beta chain. The antigen remains unidentified. The sample originates from a study of shared clonotypes between healthy human individuals. Study results and limitations: Represented diversity (both genetic and exposure-history) was limited by the small number of donors. Shared clonotypes: about 5% naive CD4, around 3.5% naive CD8, less than 2.5% memory CD4, under 0.5% memory CD8.

This CDR3 has 14 amino acids. Trimming took 3 bases from V and 6 from J; bases not matched to a gene: 5. Per the germline V gene, CDR1 is MDHEN and CDR2 is SYDVKM. Naive CD8 cells lacked CD45RO, underwent positive selection for CCR7 and left out terminally differentiated effector memory CD45RA+ cells. The method was immunoSEQ multiplex PCR; TCRdb's version includes in-frame clones alone and lacks a portion of them. The sample shows around 1.9 million clones, over 85% of them seen only once. The V and J genes are TRBV28 and TRBJ2-7; TRBD2 matches 10 bases. This TCR was sampled from a man aged 18 to 30 in good health. Some clones in this sample may be carry-over from other donors' samples. Sequencing was performed on naive CD8+ T cells from PBMCs. CDR3 coding DNA: TGTGCCAGCAGTTTTACTAGCGGGACAGGCGAGCAGTACTTC. This codes for CASSFTSGTGEQYF. Supplemented by reference TRBV28 and TRBJ2-7, the full variable domain reads DVKVTQSSRYLVKRTGEKVFLECVQDMDHENMFWYRQDPGLGLRLIYFSYDVKMKEKGDIPEGYSVSREKKERFSLILESASTNQTSMYLCASSFTSGTGEQYFGPGTRLTVT.